Reported below is one T cell receptor beta chain. It has no known antigen specificity. No qualities accompany the bases; no much larger clone lies one base away. Using the deep immunoSEQ assay, multiplex PCR amplified TCR CDR3 regions from genomic DNA. Extracted genomic DNA from each cell subset was spread evenly across all wells of several immunoSEQ 96-well plates, with each plate serving as a replicate. Each replicate PCR for sorted subsets received 150 to 250 ng genomic DNA, equal to about 29,000 T cell genomes. The purified libraries were quantified using a Qubit 3.0 fluorometer, sized with a Bioanalyzer 2100, and then quantified again using the KAPA Library Quantification kit. Every immunoSEQ 96-well plate was sequenced on a dedicated single-read 150-cycle Illumina NextSeq 550 flow cell. On the study's bioinformatics: The immunoSEQ output contained only junctional sequences without quality scores, so filtering could not match that applied to full-length reads. To assign V/J genes and CDR3, sequences were annotated against IMGT germline references using PyIR, a Python wrapper for IgBLAST v1.9. Reads were removed for weak V/J assignments (E-value above 1e-6), missing CDR3, stop codons, out-of-frame junctions, or ambiguous translated residues. V3J clonotypes were defined as sequences sharing the same inferred V gene, J gene, and CDR3 amino acid sequence. Percentage overlap between repertoires was computed as shared unique clonotypes divided by the size of the smaller repertoire. Three approaches were used to assess repertoire richness: RTK rarefaction, the Chao1 estimator, and Recon v2.1 estimates of unobserved clonotypes. Generation probabilities were computed with OLGA for all TCRbeta clonotypes obtained by the gDNA method from several donors. The clones in this table, taken by TCRdb from immuneACCESS, are in-frame only. Not every clone is retained; where verified, under half of the shortfall comes from an unresolved V gene, and the cause of the rest is unknown. The D gene and trimming were derived from the DNA, and the V and J assignments and clone size from that table. Here the sample has about 820,000 clones; approximately 92% occur a single time. Around 24% of the sample lies in the top ten.

The germline V gene yields SQVTM for CDR1 and ANQGSEA for CDR2. Spanning cysteine to phenylalanine, the CDR3 consists of 17 amino acids. Only the CDR3 portion is preserved as DNA: 51 bases, with reading frame beginning at the first base. The germline V and J ends show losses of 0 bases and 8 bases respectively, and no gene match explains 11 bases of the junction. CD8 naive samples consisted of CD45RO-negative cells that were positively selected for CCR7, yielding a CD45RA+CCR7+ population without TemRA cells. The donors were healthy, HIV-negative adults with no recently reported acute infections or vaccinations. All donors were Caucasian adults living in Nashville, Tennessee, USA. Blood was obtained by leukapheresis, after which PBMCs were separated by Ficoll-Histopaque density gradient centrifugation and cryopreserved in liquid nitrogen vapor phase. Purity and quantity of every magnetically sorted T cell population were checked by analytical flow cytometry. From each sorted fraction, genomic DNA was isolated and quantified by UV absorbance on a Nanodrop 2000c.

These data belong to a study of shared clonotypes between healthy human individuals (dated by TCRdb to the early 2020s). Notes on the research overall: The cohort included a few men and a couple of women between 18 and 49 years of age. For each donor, CD4 naive and CD4 memory were each run on three plates, CD8 naive on two plates, and CD8 memory on one plate. To estimate repertoire size and how much clonotype sharing occurs between individuals, the study deeply sequenced the blood TCR repertoires of roughly 5 healthy adults. Different laboratories and diverse techniques were used to prepare libraries and sequence TCR repertoires, to increase sequencing depth and limit assay-specific biases. Each donor's leukapheresis produced roughly between roughly 0.85 and 9 billion PBMCs.

General findings and caveats noted by the study authors: Compared with non-shared clonotypes, the clonotypes found in all four sorted-subset donors had higher generation probabilities. Larger estimated clonotype richness was generally found for naive subsets than for memory subsets. Only blood was sampled, and tissue TCR repertoires likely differ from those in blood. The genetic and exposure-history diversity represented was limited by the small number of donors. Incomplete sequencing was indicated by rarefaction of sorted-subset datasets, despite the large sequencing depth. Based on pairwise subsampling, the degree of clonotype sharing among donors was expected to be affected by sequencing depth. Sharing across a handful of donors was observed for about 5% of naive CD4, about 3.2% of naive CD8, over 2% of memory CD4, and 0.4% of memory CD8 clonotypes.

The material sequenced was naive CD8+ T cells sorted from blood. The cell subset or site label of this sample denotes: CD45RA+CCR7+. The sequence joins TRBV29-1 to TRBJ2-1, with 12 bases aligning to TRBD2. This clonotype originated in a man between 25 and 39 years old in good health. CDR3 protein: CSVEDFGLAGGPDEQFF. The sequence in DNA is TGCAGCGTTGAAGATTTTGGGCTAGCGGGAGGGCCGGATGAGCAGTTCTTC.